The 3 T cell receptor beta chains below were found in one sample sequenced in a study of glioma-infiltrating T cells after dendritic cell vaccination. Time point here: after dendritic cell vaccination, including at tumor progression/relapse. This table comes from immunoSEQ multiplex PCR, and its TCRdb copy is limited to in-frame clones, with some not included. The sample contains under 130,000 clones, around 90% of which appear only once. Material: blood, obtained after dendritic cell vaccination. Source of these receptors: a human donor with glioblastoma.

This rearrangement joins TRBV13 to TRBJ2-1; TRBD2 matches 10 bases. The CDR3 is 16 amino acids. V shed 6 bases, J shed 8 bases, and the junction held 13 bases outside the gene matches. Germline V gene data show CDR1 as PRHDT and CDR2 as FYEKMQ (reference sequence). The CDR3 loop reads CASRYGSGRPGDEQFF. CDR3 bases: TGTGCCAGCAGGTACGGTAGCGGGAGGCCGGGGGATGAGCAGTTCTTC.

The rearrangement links TRBV19 to TRBJ2-1; D may be TRBD2 (6 bases). The germline V gene has CDR1 LNHDA and CDR2 SQIVND (reference sequence). Trimming took 8 bases from V and 8 from J, leaving 13 bases between them. The CDR3 is 12 amino acids. CDR3 nucleotides: TGTGCCAGTCGGGGGTCCGTCTATGAGCAGTTCTTC. This codes for CASRGSVYEQFF.

With respect to this clone: Mismatch with germline at one junction end may stem from a read error. The genes are TRBV6-1 and TRBJ2-6, with D tentatively TRBD2 (6 bases). The CDR3 spans 17 residues. The germline V gene encodes CDR1 MNHNS and CDR2 SASEGT. CDR3 loop: CASREGGPPSGANVLTF. DNA of the CDR3: TGTGCCAGCAGGGAAGGAGGGCCCCCATCTGGGGCCAACGTCCTGACTTTC.